Below, 14 T cell receptor beta chains from the same sample are listed, as sequenced in a study of T-cell memory formation after mild COVID-19 listed by TCRdb under 2021. Library construction relied on 5' RACE. The instrument given in TCRdb is Illumina NovaSeq 6000. TCRdb's own reprocessing of the public reads used fastp at Q25 and MiXCR and kept productive beta chains. CDR3 protein sequences are deduplicated, and each keeps its most common genes and DNA. The sample table holds about 270,000 distinct CDR3 sequences, of which around 16% were seen once. The ten most abundant clones make up roughly 24% of the sample. Sequencing was carried out using PBMCs or a T cell subset sorted from them (not recorded which). These TCRs come from a man aged 18 to 30 who had mild COVID-19 (a few samples of this study predate the infection). The sample titles of this study are shuffled in the database, so cell type and time point are left out; the donor was told from shared clones.

The gene calls are TRBV28 and TRBJ1-6, with D uncertain. Germline loops: CDR1 MDHEN, CDR2 SYDVKM. V dropped 3 bases and J dropped 3 bases, with 6 bases sitting between them. The CDR3 length is 14 residues. The CDR3 here is CASSFGGYNSPLHF. In nucleotides, the CDR3 is TGTGCCAGCAGTTTTGGAGGCTATAATTCACCCCTCCACTTT.

This clonotype occurred a few times. The chain is built from TRBV5-4 and TRBJ2-3; TRBD2 agrees at 13 bases. Trimming cost V 4 bases and J 6 bases; bases outside gene matches: 5. Germline CDR1 SGHNT, CDR2 YYREEE (reference sequence). This CDR3 is built from 15 residues. The CDR3 here is CASSPTSGGGDTQYF. The CDR3 DNA follows: TGTGCCAGCAGCCCCACTAGCGGGGGGGGCGATACGCAGTATTTT.

This clonotype showed up many times. This rearrangement joins TRBV12-3 or TRBV12-4 to TRBJ2-3; TRBD2 matches 8 bases. V lost 10 bases, J lost 8 bases, and 2 bases stayed unmatched. This CDR3 region has 10 residues. The CDR3 spells CATSGGTQYF. The CDR3 DNA reads as TGTGCCACAAGCGGGGGTACGCAGTATTTT.

The chain employs TRBV5-6 and TRBJ2-4; D gene uncertain. The germline gives CDR1 SGHDT, CDR2 YYEEEE. CDR3 length: 14 amino acids. V lost 0 bases to trimming and J lost 0 bases, with 4 bases between them. The CDR3 DNA is TGTGCCAGCAGCTTGGCGCTAGCCAAAAACATTCAGTACTTC. This encodes CASSLALAKNIQYF.

This clonotype was found many times. V is TRBV2 and J is TRBJ2-1, with D maybe TRBD2 (6 bases). This CDR3 is 15 amino acids long. The V gene lost 3 bases and the J gene lost 7 bases, with 16 bases spanning the gap. Germline lookup yields CDR1 SNHLY and CDR2 FYNNEI. CDR3 sequence (DNA): TGTGCCAGCAGTGACATAGCGGTCGAGTTGAATGAGCAGTTCTTC. This codes for CASSDIAVELNEQFF.

The CDR3 loop is CASSWGRVGRSEQYF. For the CDR3, the DNA is TGTGCCAGCAGTTGGGGTAGGGTAGGGCGATCCGAGCAGTACTTC. The chain is built from TRBV6-5 and TRBJ2-7, with no clear D. Germline lookup yields CDR1 MNHEY and CDR2 SVGAGI. Trimming took off 4 bases at V and 6 bases at J, with 19 bases between the two ends. The CDR3 totals 15 residues.

The rearrangement links TRBV10-3 to TRBJ2-1; 7 bases align to TRBD2. Germline assignment: CDR1 ENHRY and CDR2 SYGVKD. V dropped 0 bases and J dropped 4; count of bases not matched to a gene: 6. The CDR3 runs to 16 residues. The CDR3 DNA is TGTGCCATCAGTGAGTCGCGCGCTAGCGGATACAATGAGCAGTTCTTC. Amino acid sequence: CAISESRASGYNEQFF.

In nucleotides, the CDR3 is TGCGCCAGCAGCTCCACAGGGGGCGGGGAGCAGTTCTTC. This codes for CASSSTGGGEQFF. This sequence joins TRBV5-1 and TRBJ2-1; 9 nucleotides match TRBD1. CDR1 is SGHRS and CDR2 is YFSETQ in the germline V gene. This CDR3 region has 13 residues. V shed 3 bases and J 10 bases; nucleotides not matched to a gene: 5.

The chain uses TRBV5-1 and TRBJ2-1; no clear D. CDR3 size: 11 residues. Trimming stripped 7 bases from V and 6 bases from J, with 8 bases between. The germline V gene has CDR1 SGHRS and CDR2 YFSETQ. CDR3 amino acids: CASGGSNEQFF. DNA of the CDR3: TGCGCCAGCGGCGGAAGCAATGAGCAGTTCTTC.

This clonotype was seen a few times. The genes are TRBV4-1 and TRBJ1-1, with D possibly matching TRBD1 (5 bases). Trimming took 1 base from V and 6 from J, leaving 18 bases between them. CDR1 MGHRA and CDR2 YSYEKL come from the germline V gene. The CDR3 spans 16 residues. The CDR3 nucleotides are TGCGCCAGCAGCCAAGTTGGGGGGTATTTTGGAGCTGAAGCTTTCTTT. Translating gives CASSQVGGYFGAEAFF.

The rearrangement uses TRBV20-1 and TRBJ2-5, with 10 nucleotides matching TRBD2. With 6 bases clipped from V and 5 bases from J, the junction kept 9 bases outside the gene matches. The CDR3 consists of 14 residues. Germline V gene sequence: CDR1 DFQATT, CDR2 SNEGSKA (reference sequence). In DNA form, the CDR3 reads TGCAGTGCCGGGACTAGCGTCCCTTTCGAGACCCAGTACTTC. It translates to CSAGTSVPFETQYF.

A few counts support this clonotype. This chain joins TRBV20-1 and TRBJ2-4; D possibly corresponds to TRBD2 (6 bases). Trimming cost V 4 bases and J 0 bases, with 19 bases left between them. CDR3 length equals 17 residues. Germline V lookup: CDR1 DFQATT, CDR2 SNEGSKA (reference sequence). The CDR3 nucleotides are TGCAGTGCTATCCGATCCGGGACTTTCATAGCCAAAAACATTCAGTACTTC. Protein: CSAIRSGTFIAKNIQYF.

This clonotype came up once. Written as DNA, the CDR3 is TGCGCCACCGCCCGGGGGTGGACCGGGGAGCTGTTTTTT. It yields the protein CATARGWTGELFF. This chain joins TRBV10-2 and TRBJ2-2, with TRBD2 as a possible D gene (6 bases). Per the germline V gene, CDR1 is WSHSY and CDR2 is SAAADI. Deletions cut 10 bases from V and 5 bases from J, with 14 bases between. This CDR3 has 13 residues.

This clonotype was seen repeatedly, ten times or more. This chain uses TRBV7-9 with TRBJ2-3, with TRBD2 as a possible D gene (6 bases). The CDR3 consists of 14 residues. Germline V lookup: CDR1 SEHNR, CDR2 FQNEAQ (reference sequence). V dropped 6 bases and J dropped 5 bases, with 15 bases sitting between them. CDR3 region: CASSLTAEGDTQYF. CDR3 sequence (DNA): TGTGCCAGCAGTTTAACTGCGGAGGGAGATACGCAGTATTTT. The complete variable domain, with remaining parts taken from reference TRBV7-9 and TRBJ2-3, reads DTGVSQNPRHKITKRGQNVTFRCDPISEHNRLYWYRQTLGQGPEFLTYFQNEAQLEKSRLLSDRFSAERPKGSFSTLEIQRTEQGDSAMYLCASSLTAEGDTQYFGPGTRLTVL.